Many counts were recorded for the clone carrying this T cell receptor (beta chain). Its target is unknown. A read error may account for a junction end that differs from germline. With molecular barcodes, quantitative 5'-RACE was used to make the TCR beta libraries. TCRdb analysed the 5' RACE reads with MiXCR anew, one entry per CDR3 protein. The sample contains 150,000 to 200,000 distinct CDR3 sequences, over 10% of which appear only once. CDR1 and CDR2 from the germline V gene are SSHAT and FNYEAQ (reference sequence). The CDR3 runs to 14 residues. This sample stems from a study of CD8 T cells in ankylosing spondylitis. Regarding the study as a whole: Within matched ankylosing spondylitis synovial fluid, disease-linked clones were reportedly significantly enriched. CD8+ by phenotype, disease-linked clones were relatively rare in peripheral blood.

This chain connects TRBV7-7 to TRBJ2-5; D possibly uses TRBD1 or TRBD2 (5 bases each). Source material: blood, either unsorted or a sorted T cell fraction (not recorded which). This sequence was found in a female donor with ankylosing spondylitis or in good health (not recorded which). The CDR3 loop reads CASSLGDDQETQYF. The CDR3 region has the DNA TGTGCTAGCAGCCTCGGGGACGACCAAGAGACCCAGTACTTC.